The 8 T cell receptor beta chains below were found in one sample sequenced in a study of spatial heterogeneity in lung cancer. TCRdb processed the 5' RACE reads anew with MiXCR; each CDR3 protein has one entry. The sample lists more than 95,000 distinct CDR3 sequences; 10% to 15% were seen once. Time point denoted: blood at routine non-recurrence follow-up after resection. Extraction of whole RNA from tumor, nontumor lung or frozen PBMC preceded unsorted sequencing. Source: PBMCs, taken at follow-up. Receptors were obtained from a male donor with early-stage non-small cell lung cancer.

This rearrangement joins TRBV28 to TRBJ2-3, with 7 positions matching TRBD1. Trimming at V came to 2 bases and at J to 5 bases, leaving 7 bases not matched to a gene. CDR3 size: 15 residues. The germline V gene encodes CDR1 MDHEN and CDR2 SYDVKM. In DNA form, the CDR3 reads TGTGCCAGCAGTTTAGGAAGCCAGGGGGTAGATACGCAGTATTTT. Translating gives CASSLGSQGVDTQYF.

The chain employs TRBV7-2 and TRBJ2-3; 12 bases are shared with TRBD2. The CDR3 consists of 16 residues. In germline, CDR1 is SGHTA, CDR2 FQGNSA. The junction had 9 bases not matched to a gene; V was cut back by 4 bases and J by 7 bases. In DNA form, the CDR3 reads TGTGCCAGCAGCTCCCTGACTAGCGGGGGCCTCTATACGCAGTATTTT. It specifies CASSSLTSGGLYTQYF.

The table lists this clonotype with a few counts. This sequence joins TRBV6-1 and TRBJ2-5; the match to TRBD1 covers 8 bases. The CDR3 sequence is 13 residues long. V trimming: 4 bases; J trimming: 3 bases; junction bases outside the gene matches: 1. Germline assignment: CDR1 MNHNS and CDR2 SASEGT. CDR3 nucleotides: TGTGCCAGCAGTGCAGGGGGCGAAGAGACCCAGTACTTC. This codes for CASSAGGEETQYF.

This clonotype has at least ten counts. J is TRBJ1-1 and V is TRBV29-1, with D uncertain. CDR1 and CDR2 (germline): SQVTM, ANQGSEA. V was pared by 0 bases and J by 4 bases, with 12 bases between. The CDR3 extends over 14 amino acids. The CDR3 DNA sequence: TGCAGCGTTGAAGATGGACCCCTTGGCACTGAAGCTTTCTTT. Translation: CSVEDGPLGTEAFF.

J is TRBJ1-6 and V is TRBV10-2; tentatively, D is TRBD1 (5 bases). V was cut by 0 bases and J by 0 bases, with 15 bases left in between. Per the germline V gene, CDR1 is WSHSY and CDR2 is SAAADI. This CDR3 is built from 19 residues. The CDR3 spells CASSESGWGPGSYNSPLHF. CDR3 coding DNA: TGCGCCAGCAGTGAGTCGGGTTGGGGCCCGGGCTCCTATAATTCACCCCTCCACTTT.

This clonotype has ten or more counts. The rearrangement uses TRBV7-8 and TRBJ2-1, with 8 bases that match TRBD1. The CDR3 is 16 amino acids. Germline assignment: CDR1 SGHVS and CDR2 FQNEAQ. The trim removed 2 bases at V and 4 bases at J, leaving 7 bases unmatched. The CDR3 DNA follows: TGTGCCAGCAGCTTATTGCAGGGGGCGACTTACAATGAGCAGTTCTTC. This sequence encodes CASSLLQGATYNEQFF.

This clonotype turned up a few times. This chain joins TRBV6-2 or TRBV6-3 and TRBJ2-3; D tentatively fits TRBD1 or TRBD2 (5 bases each). Trimming left V 6 bases short and J 5 bases short, with 21 bases between. Per germline, CDR1 MNHEY and CDR2 SVGEGT. The CDR3 covers 16 residues. CDR3 DNA sequence: TGTGCCAGCAGCCTAATCTCGAGGGGCATCATAGATACGCAGTATTTT. Translation gives CASSLISRGIIDTQYF.

This clonotype was counted many times. The chain combines TRBV7-8 with TRBJ2-1, with no clear D. Germline assignment: CDR1 SGHVS and CDR2 FQNEAQ. The CDR3 is made up of 12 amino acids. V was clipped by 8 bases and J by 4 bases, with 9 bases between them. The CDR3, as DNA: TGTGCCAGCCAACTAATGTACAATGAGCAGTTCTTC. It yields the protein CASQLMYNEQFF.